This T cell receptor beta chain was recorded in a study of T cells in Graves' hyperthyroidism and ophthalmopathy. Overall study results and limits: Before onset, ophthalmopathy was predicted by the model a median roughly 6.8 months earlier.

The table lists this clonotype with many counts. Its antigen is still unknown. Trimming took 3 bases from V and 4 from J, leaving 10 bases between them. From germline, CDR1 is MDHEN and CDR2 SYDVKM. This CDR3 has 13 residues. Patients with uncontrolled infections, other autoimmune diseases, pregnancy or lactation were excluded. The blood sample predates any ophthalmopathy symptoms, coming from first hyperthyroidism diagnosis. TCR beta CDR3 region amplification was performed from RNA transcripts. The HTBI primer set drove a first-round RT-PCR of the TCR CDR3. A single record per CDR3 protein comes from TCRdb applying MiXCR to the multiplex PCR reads. Of some 400,000 distinct CDR3 sequences in the sample, approximately 15% were seen once.

This clonotype originated in a man aged 25-40 years with Graves' hyperthyroidism that later progressed to Graves' ophthalmopathy. The chain carries TRBV28 and TRBJ2-7; D is unclear. The sequenced sample was blood. This CDR3 is CASSLPQLYEQYF. The CDR3 DNA is TGTGCCAGCAGTTTGCCCCAGTTGTACGAGCAGTACTTC. The variable domain in full, with the rest retrieved from reference TRBV28 and TRBJ2-7, is DVKVTQSSRYLVKRTGEKVFLECVQDMDHENMFWYRQDPGLGLRLIYFSYDVKMKEKGDIPEGYSVSREKKERFSLILESASTNQTSMYLCASSLPQLYEQYFGPGTRLTVT.